This T cell receptor (beta chain) appears in the sequencing data of a study of Graves' ophthalmopathy and Graves' hyperthyroidism. TCR beta CDR3 amplification used RNA transcripts. First-round RT-PCR used HTBI primers; second-round multiplex PCR followed. In TCRdb, the multiplex PCR reads were re-called with MiXCR into one record per CDR3 protein. The sample includes about 740,000 distinct CDR3 sequences, approximately 40% of them seen just once. Regarding this clonotype: Its antigen is still unknown.

Ophthalmopathy in the donors was of moderate-to-severe activity, with CAS ≥3, NOSPECS ≥4 and duration under 3 months. Excluded: other autoimmune disease, uncontrolled infection, pregnancy or lactation. General study results and limits: Classification of ophthalmopathy versus stable hyperthyroidism by a 13-signature model yielded around 91% sensitivity and around 76% specificity. Blood samples also showed most expanded thyroid clonotypes exceeding 0.001 frequency.

The sequencing sample was made of peripheral blood. The source is an adult man with Graves' ophthalmopathy.

CDR3 sequence reads: CASSEYRDSSYEQYF. Written as DNA, the CDR3 is TGTGCCAGCAGTGAATATCGGGATTCTTCCTACGAGCAGTACTTC. The chain combines TRBV7-6 with TRBJ2-7, with D possibly being TRBD2 (5 bases). V lost 6 bases and J 1 base, leaving 16 bases between the germline ends. The CDR3 sequence is 15 residues long. CDR1 is SGHVS, CDR2 FNYEAQ, per germline.